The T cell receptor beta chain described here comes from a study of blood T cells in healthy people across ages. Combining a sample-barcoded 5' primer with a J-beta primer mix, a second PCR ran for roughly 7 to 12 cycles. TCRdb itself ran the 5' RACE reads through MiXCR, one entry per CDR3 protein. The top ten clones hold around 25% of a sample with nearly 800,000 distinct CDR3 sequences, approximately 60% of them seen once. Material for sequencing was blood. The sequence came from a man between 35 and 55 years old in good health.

The CDR3 DNA follows: TGTGCCAGCGTAGAGGGACACTCTGGGGCCAACGTCCTGACTTTC. Its translation: CASVEGHSGANVLTF. The chain couples TRBV6-6 to TRBJ2-6; TRBD1 is a possible D gene (6 bases). The CDR3 is made up of 15 amino acids. CDR1 and CDR2 from the germline V gene are MNHNY and SVGAGI (reference sequence). V was pared by 8 bases and J by 0 bases, with 11 bases between.